The 12 T cell receptor beta chains presented below share a single source sample, sequenced in a study of CD8 T cells in Susac syndrome. After extraction with the RNeasy kit, roughly 0.45 to 1 ug of the RNA was reverse transcribed using random hexamers. Each CDR3 protein gets one entry after TCRdb re-called the immunoSEQ multiplex PCR reads with MiXCR. Seen here are about 100,000 distinct CDR3 sequences, 95% observed once, and the top ten hold 0.3%. What was sequenced was CD8+ T cells from PBMCs. The receptors originated from a human donor with Susac syndrome.

This clonotype has a handful of counts. This chain links TRBV6-5 with TRBJ2-5, with 10 bases fitting TRBD1. The CDR3 is made up of 14 amino acids. V lost 5 bases and J lost 2; bases outside the gene matches: 2. Germline V gene lookup returns CDR1 MNHEY and CDR2 SVGAGI. The CDR3 spells CASSPDRGQETQYF. CDR3 bases: TGTGCCAGCAGTCCGGACAGGGGGCAAGAGACCCAGTACTTC.

The chain recombines TRBV7-9 with TRBJ2-5; 10 bases are shared with TRBD1. Germline trimming cut 3 bases from V and 4 bases from J; bases unmatched to any gene: 5. Looked up from germline, CDR1 is SEHNR and CDR2 is FQNEAQ (reference sequence). The CDR3 runs to 15 residues. The CDR3 loop is CASSLGQGKRETQYF. The CDR3 DNA is TGTGCCAGCAGCTTGGGACAGGGGAAGAGAGAGACCCAGTACTTC.

This sequence joins TRBV5-1 and TRBJ2-1; 8 bases line up with TRBD2. Germline CDR1 reads SGHRS; CDR2 reads YFSETQ. The CDR3 is made up of 15 amino acids. The J segment lost 4 bases and the V segment lost 1 base, leaving 4 bases of the junction unmatched. CDR3 coding DNA: TGCGCCAGCAGCTTGACGGCGGGGGGATACAATGAGCAGTTCTTC. It encodes CASSLTAGGYNEQFF.

The V and J genes are TRBV3-1 and TRBJ1-1; D is ambiguous. This CDR3 is 14 amino acids long. V lost 4 bases, J lost 3 bases, and 12 bases lay in between. CDR1 LGHDT and CDR2 YNNKEL come from the germline V gene (reference sequence). This CDR3 reads CASSPGREDTEAFF. CDR3 nucleotides: TGTGCCAGCAGCCCCGGCCGGGAGGACACTGAAGCTTTCTTT.

The chain has TRBV29-1 and TRBJ2-7; weak D call: TRBD2 (5 bases). Germline assignment: CDR1 SQVTM and CDR2 ANQGSEA. The length of the CDR3 is 11 residues. The ends were cut back, 6 bases at V and 5 bases at J, with 11 bases in the middle. CDR3 protein: CSVHVGDEQYF. For the CDR3, the DNA is TGCAGCGTGCATGTGGGAGACGAGCAGTACTTC.

This clonotype was recorded only once. The chain uses TRBV13 and TRBJ1-2; D call uncertain. Deletions cut 1 base from V and 1 base from J, with 4 bases between. Germline CDR1 reads PRHDT; CDR2 reads FYEKMQ (reference sequence). CDR3 size: 13 residues. The CDR3 DNA reads TGTGCCAGCAGCTTAGTGGGTAACTATGGCTACACCTTC. Its translation is CASSLVGNYGYTF.

V and J are TRBV29-1 and TRBJ1-1, with D unresolved. Germline values: CDR1 SQVTM, CDR2 ANQGSEA. This CDR3 comprises 12 residues. V shed 6 bases and J shed 1 base, with 9 bases lying between them. CDR3 nucleotide sequence: TGCAGCGTGAGGCGGGGGAACACTGAAGCTTTCTTT. It specifies CSVRRGNTEAFF.

This clonotype was recorded once. The chain couples TRBV20-1 to TRBJ2-1, with D hard to call. V lost 3 bases and J lost 3, with 18 bases in between. The CDR3 contains 16 residues. Germline V gene lookup returns CDR1 DFQATT and CDR2 SNEGSKA (reference sequence). DNA of the CDR3: TGCAGTGCTAGGGTGGGGATCGGGCAGTTCTACAATGAGCAGTTCTTC. As protein: CSARVGIGQFYNEQFF.

The rearrangement joins TRBV3-1 to TRBJ2-7; tentative D call: TRBD2 (6 bases). CDR3 length equals 12 residues. The germline V gene encodes CDR1 LGHDT and CDR2 YNNKEL (reference sequence). Trimming took 7 bases from V and 7 from J, leaving 14 bases between them. The CDR3 DNA reads TGTGCCAGCAACTCGCAGGGAGGAGAGCAGTACTTC. It is translated as CASNSQGGEQYF.

This chain's CDR3 is CATSREGLNYEQYF. CDR3 nucleotide sequence: TGTGCCACCAGCAGGGAGGGCCTCAACTACGAGCAGTACTTC. The chain employs TRBV15 and TRBJ2-7; tentative D call: TRBD2 (6 bases). The V gene lost 3 bases and the J gene lost 3 bases, with 12 bases spanning the gap. Germline V gives CDR1 LNHNV, CDR2 YYDKDF (reference sequence). This CDR3 contains 14 residues.

The chain uses TRBV7-2 and TRBJ2-7, with TRBD2 matching over 8 bases. Germline lookup yields CDR1 SGHTA and CDR2 FQGNSA. The CDR3 covers 14 residues. V gave up 1 base and J gave up 4 bases; unmatched junction bases: 3. The CDR3 DNA follows: TGTGCCAGCAGCTTAGATAGCGGGGTATACGAGCAGTACTTC. It translates to CASSLDSGVYEQYF.

The V gene is TRBV29-1, the J gene TRBJ2-1, with a possible D match to TRBD2 (5 bases). This CDR3 contains 11 residues. CDR1 and CDR2 from the germline V gene are SQVTM and ANQGSEA. V was clipped by 4 bases and J by 4 bases, with 5 bases between them. The CDR3, as DNA: TGCAGCGTTGGACTATACAATGAGCAGTTCTTC. It codes for CSVGLYNEQFF.